The next 13 T cell receptor beta chains were all read from a single sample in a study of T cell responses to AZD1222 COVID-19 vaccine. Only in-frame clones appear in the TCRdb table, and some are missing; sequencing was by immunoSEQ multiplex PCR. The repertoire consists of roughly 93,000 clones, with roughly nine tenths occurring once and the leading ten covering approximately 1.5%. The specimen comprised peripheral blood, sampled on day 0 of AZD1222 vaccination. The source is an adult in good health.

The chain links TRBV5-1 to TRBJ1-4; 9 positions agree with TRBD1. The CDR3 covers 15 residues. In germline, CDR1 is SGHRS, CDR2 YFSETQ. V trimming: 4 bases; J trimming: 7 bases; junction bases outside the gene matches: 8. Here the CDR3 reads CASSPRTGATEKLFF. The CDR3 DNA reads as TGCGCCAGCAGCCCTCGGACAGGGGCGACTGAAAAACTGTTTTTT.

This chain connects TRBV28 to TRBJ1-1; no reliable D call. The CDR3 sequence is 15 residues long. The V and J ends lost 3 bases and 3 bases respectively, with 14 bases between them. The germline CDR1 and CDR2 sequences are MDHEN and SYDVKM. In DNA form, the CDR3 reads TGTGCCAGCAGTTTTCAATCAGGAGGTTACACTGAAGCTTTCTTT. Its translation is CASSFQSGGYTEAFF.

About this clone itself: Other nucleotide sequences in the sample specify the same CDR3. The rearrangement joins TRBV12-3 or TRBV12-4 to TRBJ1-3, with unresolved D. Trimming stripped 2 bases from V and 3 bases from J, with 2 bases between. CDR3 length: 12 amino acids. Here the CDR3 DNA reads TGTGCCAGCAGTTTACGTGGAAACACCATATATTTT. Its protein is CASSLRGNTIYF.

The genes are TRBV5-5 and TRBJ2-5, with no clear D. CDR1 is SGHKS and CDR2 is YYEKEE in the germline V gene (reference sequence). Trimming removed 0 bases from V and 4 bases from J, with 13 bases in between. This CDR3 contains 15 residues. The DNA for the CDR3 is TGTGCCAGCAGCTTGGTATTAGGGTGGGGAGAGACCCAGTACTTC. Translating it yields CASSLVLGWGETQYF.

The chain uses TRBV2 and TRBJ1-2; 8 nucleotides agree with TRBD1. V lost 8 bases, J lost 4 bases, and 9 bases stayed unmatched. Germline V lookup: CDR1 SNHLY, CDR2 FYNNEI. This CDR3 contains 14 residues. The CDR3 DNA is TGTGCCAGCTGGGCGGACAGGGTGGGCTATGGCTACACCTTC. Its protein product is CASWADRVGYGYTF. Complete variable domain (other parts from reference TRBV2 and TRBJ1-2): EPEVTQTPSHQVTQMGQEVILRCVPISNHLYFYWYRQILGQKVEFLVSFYNNEISEKSEIFDDQFSVERPDGSNFTLKIRSTKLEDSAMYFCASWADRVGYGYTFGSGTRLTVV.

The chain recombines TRBV5-1 with TRBJ2-7; the D gene is possibly TRBD1 (5 bases). Germline CDR1 is SGHRS and CDR2 is YFSETQ. This CDR3 is 14 amino acids long. The ends were cut back, 1 base at V and 3 bases at J, with 11 bases in the middle. The chain's CDR3 is CASSLSGPGYEQYF. In DNA form, the CDR3 reads TGCGCCAGCAGCTTGTCAGGGCCCGGCTACGAGCAGTACTTC.

The chain combines TRBV18 with TRBJ1-1; D possibly corresponds to TRBD1 (5 bases). This CDR3 comprises 16 residues. CDR1 and CDR2 from the germline V gene are KGHSH and LQKENI. Trimming cost V 0 bases and J 1 base, with 12 bases left between them. Here the CDR3 DNA reads TGTGCCAGCTCACCACCGGGGGTAGGGAGGAACACTGAAGCTTTCTTT. Translating gives CASSPPGVGRNTEAFF. Supplemented by reference TRBV18 and TRBJ1-1, the full variable domain reads NAGVMQNPRHLVRRRGQEARLRCSPMKGHSHVYWYRQLPEEGLKFMVYLQKENIIDESGMPKERFSAEFPKEGPSILRIQQVVRGDSAAYFCASSPPGVGRNTEAFFGQGTRLTVV.

The V call is TRBV7-2, the J call TRBJ2-7; 7 bases are a match to TRBD2. V was pared by 3 bases and J by 7 bases, with 15 bases of the junction left unmatched. The CDR3 covers 16 residues. Germline values: CDR1 SGHTA, CDR2 FQGNSA. CDR3 DNA sequence: TGTGCCAGCAGCTTGGGAGGGGCAGGGCTCTCTTTTGAGCAGTACTTC. Amino acid sequence: CASSLGGAGLSFEQYF. Full variable domain (outside the CDR3, taken from reference TRBV7-2 and TRBJ2-7): GAGVSQSPSNKVTEKGKDVELRCDPISGHTALYWYRQSLGQGLEFLIYFQGNSAPDKSGLPSDRFSAERTGGSVSTLTIQRTQQEDSAVYLCASSLGGAGLSFEQYFGPGTRLTVT.

Only a few counts were recorded for this clone. The chain uses TRBV7-3 and TRBJ1-2, with TRBD1 matching over 7 bases. The CDR3 loop spans 15 amino acids. The trim removed 4 bases at V and 6 bases at J, leaving 11 bases unmatched. Germline CDR1 is SGHTA and CDR2 is FQGTGA. CDR3: CASSYTPGQNHGYTF. CDR3 in DNA: TGTGCCAGCAGCTATACACCGGGACAGAACCATGGCTACACCTTC.

V is TRBV21-1 and J is TRBJ1-3. TRBV21-1 corresponds to a pseudogene. The CDR3 runs to 15 residues. CDR3 sequence (DNA): TGTGCCAGCAGCAAAAAAAAGGGTGTTATGAACACCATATATTTT. This codes for CASSKKKGVMNTIYF.

The chain couples TRBV10-2 to TRBJ1-5, with TRBD1 matching over 7 bases. Germline V gene sequence: CDR1 WSHSY, CDR2 SAAADI. The CDR3 runs to 14 residues. V shed 8 bases and J 4 bases; nucleotides not matched to a gene: 8. Here the CDR3 DNA reads TGCGCCAGCGGGGGGGACAGAGAGAATCAGCCCCAGCATTTT. Residues: CASGGDRENQPQHF.

The J gene is TRBJ1-1, the V gene TRBV9, with D tentatively TRBD1 (5 bases). V shed 0 bases and J shed 3 bases, with 12 bases lying between them. The CDR3 sequence is 15 residues long. The germline V gene has CDR1 SGDLS and CDR2 YYNGEE. CDR3 bases: TGTGCCAGCAGCGTAGAGGCAGGGAGGGACACTGAAGCTTTCTTT. Translation: CASSVEAGRDTEAFF.

The chain couples TRBV2 to TRBJ1-2; weak D call: TRBD1 (6 bases). Per germline, CDR1 SNHLY and CDR2 FYNNEI. This CDR3 has 15 residues. Trimming took 3 bases from V and 5 from J, leaving 16 bases between them. The CDR3 nucleotides are TGTGCCAGCAGTGAGGGGGCAGGGGAAGTATATGGCTACACCTTC. Its protein product is CASSEGAGEVYGYTF.